These T cell receptor beta chains were read from a single sample in a study of T cells in Graves' hyperthyroidism and ophthalmopathy. TCRdb called the multiplex PCR reads again in MiXCR, with one record for every CDR3 protein. The table has 500,000 to 800,000 distinct CDR3 sequences, more than 12% seen once. Sequencing was carried out using blood. Every receptor here comes from a woman aged 50 to 60 with Graves' ophthalmopathy. CDR3s include the opening cysteine and the closing phenylalanine or tryptophan. The order of the fields is V gene, D gene, clone size, J gene, CDR3 DNA, CDR3 protein. A D gene is named only where the DNA matches it firmly. The size field is filled for only some rows; it gives once, few, many or a size class.

TRBV5-5	NA	few	TRBJ1-1	TGTGCCAGCAGCTTGGAGAGGCGGGTATCGAACACTGAAGCTTTCTTT	CASSLERRVSNTEAFF
TRBV4-2	TRBD2	many	TRBJ2-3	TGTGCCAGCAGCCAAGACGGACTAGCGGGAGTAGGAGATACGCAGTATTTT	CASSQDGLAGVGDTQYF
TRBV4-1	TRBD1	NA	TRBJ1-6	TGCGCCAGCAGCCTCGGAATGGGGACAGGGTCTTATTCACCCCTCCACTTT	CASSLGMGTGSYSPLHF
TRBV29-1	TRBD2	few	TRBJ2-7	TGCAGCGTTGTACTAGCGGGTCCCTACGAGCAGTACTTC	CSVVLAGPYEQYF
TRBV15	NA	many	TRBJ2-7	TGTGCCACCAGCCTGGGCCGGGCCTACGAGCAGTACTTC	CATSLGRAYEQYF
TRBV12-3/TRBV12-4	TRBD2	many	TRBJ2-1	TGTGCCAGCAGTCGCCCGTCGGGACTAGCGGGAGACAATGAGCAGTTCTTC	CASSRPSGLAGDNEQFF
TRBV7-9	NA	many	TRBJ2-7	TGTGCCAGCAGCTTATCGGGGAGGCCTACCTACGAGCAGTACTTC	CASSLSGRPTYEQYF
TRBV28	NA	many	TRBJ2-1	TGTGCCAGCAGTCTATGGGGTGCGGGGAAGAATGAGCAGTTCTTC	CASSLWGAGKNEQFF
TRBV20-1	TRBD1	NA	TRBJ2-1	TGCAGTGCTAGAGACGGACAGGCCCCCTACAATGAGCAGTTCTTC	CSARDGQAPYNEQFF
TRBV18	NA	many	TRBJ2-5	TGTGCCAGCTCACCACCGCAGGGAAACATTCAAGAGACCCAGTACTTC	CASSPPQGNIQETQYF
TRBV19	NA	NA	TRBJ2-2	TGTGCCAGTAGTCCCGCGAGGGGGACCGGGGAGCTGTTTTTT	CASSPARGTGELFF
TRBV4-3	NA	few	TRBJ1-1	TGCGCCAGCAGCCAAGGCAGACAGTTGAACACTGAAGCTTTCTTT	CASSQGRQLNTEAFF
TRBV6-1	NA	many	TRBJ2-2	TGTGCCAGCAGACCCATGGGGAACACCGGGGAGCTGTTTTTT	CASRPMGNTGELFF
TRBV28	TRBD2	many	TRBJ2-1	TGTGCCAGCAGTTCGACACTAGCGGGTGACTCCTACAATGAGCAGTTCTTC	CASSSTLAGDSYNEQFF
TRBV11-1	NA	many	TRBJ2-5	TGTGCCAGCAGAACAACTAGCTACCAAGAGACCCAGTACTTC	CASRTTSYQETQYF
TRBV13	TRBD2	NA	TRBJ2-5	TGTGCCAGCAGCACCCGGACTAGAAGAGAGACCCAGTACTTC	CASSTRTRRETQYF
TRBV12-3/TRBV12-4	NA	many	TRBJ1-1	TGTGCCAGCAGTTTGAGAGGGGGCACTGAAGCTTTCTTT	CASSLRGGTEAFF
TRBV27	TRBD1	NA	TRBJ1-5	TGTGCCAGCAGTCCGACAGGGGGAAAGGATCAGCCCCAGCATTTT	CASSPTGGKDQPQHF
TRBV18	NA	few	TRBJ2-3	TGTGCCAGCTCACCACCGAGGCAGGGTGTCTCAGATACGCAGTATTTT	CASSPPRQGVSDTQYF
TRBV27	NA	NA	TRBJ2-7	TGTGCCAGCAGTTTCGGGCCTGGAGACTACGAGCAGTACTTC	CASSFGPGDYEQYF
TRBV15	NA	many	TRBJ1-3	TGTGCCACCAGCAGAGAGCCAGGGGAAGTCGCTGGAAACACCATATATTTT	CATSREPGEVAGNTIYF
TRBV7-2	NA	many	TRBJ1-1	TGTGCCAGCAGCAACCGGCGTTCGACAGTACAGAACACTGAAGCTTTCTTT	CASSNRRSTVQNTEAFF
TRBV6-1	NA	many	TRBJ2-7	TGTGCCAGCAGCGGCGGACAGACCTTATCGCAGTACTTC	CASSGGQTLSQYF
TRBV20-1	NA	many	TRBJ2-1	TGCAGTGCTAGAGATGGGATTTACAATGAGCAGTTCTTC	CSARDGIYNEQFF
TRBV19	TRBD1	few	TRBJ1-1	TGTGCCAGTAGTATATTAAGAGGGACAGGGTCGTCAGCTGAAGCTTTCTTT	CASSILRGTGSSAEAFF
TRBV5-1	NA	NA	TRBJ2-7	TGCGCCAGCAGCCGGGACATTTACGAGCAGTACTTC	CASSRDIYEQYF
TRBV20-1	NA	many	TRBJ2-7	TGCAGTGCTAGTCCTAAATCCGGGACCACGGGTTACGAGCAGTACTTC	CSASPKSGTTGYEQYF
TRBV29-1	TRBD1	NA	TRBJ2-2	TGCAGCGTGCTTAACCCCGGGACAGGGGTTACCGGGGAGCTGTTTTTT	CSVLNPGTGVTGELFF
TRBV28	NA	NA	TRBJ1-4	TGTGCCAGCAGTTTATCCAGGGATCCTAATGAAAAACTGTTTTTT	CASSLSRDPNEKLFF
TRBV29-1	NA	many	TRBJ1-2	TGCAGCGTTGAAAACGCCAACGGGTATGGCTACACCTTC	CSVENANGYGYTF
TRBV20-1	NA	few	TRBJ2-7	TGCAGTGTTATGAGAGGCTGGACGGATTCCTACGAGCAGTACTTC	CSVMRGWTDSYEQYF
TRBV27	NA	many	TRBJ1-5	TGTGCCAGCGGGGGGCTTCGAGGGAGAGGCAATCAGCCCCAGCATTTT	CASGGLRGRGNQPQHF
TRBV4-1	NA	NA	TRBJ1-4	TGCGCCAGCAGCCGAAGAGATCTCGCAACTAATGAAAAACTGTTTTTT	CASSRRDLATNEKLFF
TRBV6-5	NA	few	TRBJ2-7	TGTGCCGGCAGTTACTCGAGATCTGCAAATAGACCCTACGAGCAGTACTTC	CAGSYSRSANRPYEQYF
TRBV4-1	TRBD2	NA	TRBJ2-7	TGCGCCAGCAGCCAAGCGCTTCGGGCTAGCGGGAGGAACGAGCAGTACTTC	CASSQALRASGRNEQYF
TRBV27	NA	few	TRBJ2-5	TGTGCCAGCAGTCCATCGAGGGGGGGCAGACAAGAGACCCAGTACTTC	CASSPSRGGRQETQYF
TRBV9	TRBD2	NA	TRBJ2-1	TGTGCCAGCAGCGTAGGACTAGCGGGAGGTTGGGAGCAGTTCTTC	CASSVGLAGGWEQFF
TRBV29-1	NA	many	TRBJ1-5	TGCAGCGTTGAAGTGGAGGGTGGGAGCAATCAGCCCCAGCATTTT	CSVEVEGGSNQPQHF
TRBV15	TRBD1	NA	TRBJ1-4	TGTGCCACCAGCAAAGGGGGCGCGATAGAAAAACTGTTTTTT	CATSKGGAIEKLFF
TRBV28	TRBD1	many	TRBJ2-2	TGTGCCAGCAGTCTCTATACTCTGCGGGACAGGGGGCCTCTAATCACCGGGGAGCTGTTTTTT	CASSLYTLRDRGPLITGELFF
TRBV28	NA	many	TRBJ1-2	TGTGCCAGCAGTTCCTCGCTTAGCAACTATGGCTACACCTTC	CASSSSLSNYGYTF
TRBV5-1	TRBD1	many	TRBJ1-1	TGCGCCAGCAGCTCACAGGGGGCTAACACTGAAGCTTTCTTT	CASSSQGANTEAFF
TRBV5-1	TRBD2	many	TRBJ2-5	TGCGCCAGCAACTTCCTGGGACTAGCGGGAGAGGAGACCCAGTACTTC	CASNFLGLAGEETQYF
TRBV30	NA	many	TRBJ1-3	TGTGCCTGGAAACAGGGAGACTCTGGAAACACCATATATTTT	CAWKQGDSGNTIYF
TRBV20-1	TRBD2	many	TRBJ2-1	TGCAGTGCTCGGCTAGCGGGGAGCTCCTACAATGAGCAGTTCTTC	CSARLAGSSYNEQFF
TRBV20-1	TRBD1	many	TRBJ1-5	TGCAGTGCACGGACAGGGGTTGGACAGCCCCAGCATTTT	CSARTGVGQPQHF
TRBV11-2	NA	many	TRBJ1-6	TGTGCCAGCAGCGGACTGGATAATTCACCCCTCCACTTT	CASSGLDNSPLHF
TRBV19	TRBD2	NA	TRBJ2-7	TGTGCCAGTAGTATAGGACTAGCGGATAGCTACGAGCAGTACTTC	CASSIGLADSYEQYF
TRBV9	NA	many	TRBJ1-2	TGTGCCAGCAGCGTAGCTCGTGCCGGGAGGTATGGCTACACCTTC	CASSVARAGRYGYTF
TRBV7-9	NA	many	TRBJ1-2	TGTGCCAGCAGCTTAGGAGGCCCGGTTGAGGGGTATGGCTACACCTTC	CASSLGGPVEGYGYTF
TRBV10-3	TRBD2	few	TRBJ2-2	TGTGCCATCAGTGAGGGAGAAACTAGCGGGAGATCGGGAACCGGGGAGCTGTTTTTT	CAISEGETSGRSGTGELFF
TRBV9	NA	many	TRBJ2-3	TGTGCCAGCAGCATTAGACCCGCGGGTACAGATACGCAGTATTTT	CASSIRPAGTDTQYF
TRBV19	TRBD2	NA	TRBJ2-7	TGTGCCAGTAAACTAGCGGGAGGACCCTCCTACGAGCAGTACTTC	CASKLAGGPSYEQYF
TRBV20-1	NA	many	TRBJ2-7	TGCAGTGCTTATTGGGAGGCTGATTACGAGCAGTACTTC	CSAYWEADYEQYF
TRBV2	TRBD2	many	TRBJ2-7	TGTGCCAGCATCCCTAGCGGGAGTCCGTACGAGCAGTACTTC	CASIPSGSPYEQYF